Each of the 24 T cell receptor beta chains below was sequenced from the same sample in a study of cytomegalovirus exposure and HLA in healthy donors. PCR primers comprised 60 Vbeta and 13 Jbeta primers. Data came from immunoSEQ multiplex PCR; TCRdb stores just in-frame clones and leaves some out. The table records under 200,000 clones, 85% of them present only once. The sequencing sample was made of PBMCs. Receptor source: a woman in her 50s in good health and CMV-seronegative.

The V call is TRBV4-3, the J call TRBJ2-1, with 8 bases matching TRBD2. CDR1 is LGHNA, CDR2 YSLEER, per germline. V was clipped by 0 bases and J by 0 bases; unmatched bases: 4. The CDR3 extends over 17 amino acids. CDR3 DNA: TGCGCCAGCAGCCAAGACGTAGCGGGAAGCTCCTACAATGAGCAGTTCTTC. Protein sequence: CASSQDVAGSSYNEQFF.

The CDR3 nucleotides read TGTGCCAGCAGCTTAACTTCGGGAGAGTCCTACAATGAGCAGTTCTTC. It specifies CASSLTSGESYNEQFF. The V and J genes are TRBV7-3 and TRBJ2-1; D might be TRBD2 (6 bases). CDR1 is SGHTA, CDR2 FQGTGA, per germline. Trimming took off 0 bases at V and 1 base at J, with 10 bases between the two ends. The CDR3 length is 16 residues.

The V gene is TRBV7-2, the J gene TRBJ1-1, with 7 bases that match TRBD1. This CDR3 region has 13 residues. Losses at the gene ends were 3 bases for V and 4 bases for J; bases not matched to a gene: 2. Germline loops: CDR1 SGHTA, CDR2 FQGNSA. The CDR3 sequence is CASSFDRATEAFF. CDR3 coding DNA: TGTGCCAGCAGCTTCGACAGGGCCACTGAAGCTTTCTTT.

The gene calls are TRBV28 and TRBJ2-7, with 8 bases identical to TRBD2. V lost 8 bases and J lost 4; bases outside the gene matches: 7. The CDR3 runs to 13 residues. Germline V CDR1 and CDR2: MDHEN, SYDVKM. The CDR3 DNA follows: TGTGCCAGCGGTGGGGGGACTAGTTACGAGCAGTACTTC. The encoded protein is CASGGGTSYEQYF.

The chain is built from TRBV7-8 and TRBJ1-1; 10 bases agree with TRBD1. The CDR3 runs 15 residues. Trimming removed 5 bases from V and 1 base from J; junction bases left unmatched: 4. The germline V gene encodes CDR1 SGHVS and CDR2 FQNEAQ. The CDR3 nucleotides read TGTGCCAGCAGCGTTAGGACAGGGGGGAACACTGAAGCTTTCTTT. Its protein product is CASSVRTGGNTEAFF.

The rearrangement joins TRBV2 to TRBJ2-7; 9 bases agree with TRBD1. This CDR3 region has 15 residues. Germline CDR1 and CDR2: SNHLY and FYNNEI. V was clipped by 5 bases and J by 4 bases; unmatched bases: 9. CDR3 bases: TGTGCCAGCAGTCTCCCTGGACAGGGGACTTACGAGCAGTACTTC. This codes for CASSLPGQGTYEQYF.

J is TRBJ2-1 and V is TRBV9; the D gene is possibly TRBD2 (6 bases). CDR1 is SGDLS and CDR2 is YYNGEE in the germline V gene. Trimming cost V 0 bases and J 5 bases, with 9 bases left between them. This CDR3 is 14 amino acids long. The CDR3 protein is CASSVEDYNNEQFF. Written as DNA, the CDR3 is TGTGCCAGCAGCGTAGAGGACTATAACAATGAGCAGTTCTTC. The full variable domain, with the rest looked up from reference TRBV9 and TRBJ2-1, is DSGVTQTPKHLITATGQRVTLRCSPRSGDLSVYWYQQSLDQGLQFLIQYYNGEERAKGNILERFSAQQFPDLHSELNLSSLELGDSALYFCASSVEDYNNEQFFGPGTRLTVL.

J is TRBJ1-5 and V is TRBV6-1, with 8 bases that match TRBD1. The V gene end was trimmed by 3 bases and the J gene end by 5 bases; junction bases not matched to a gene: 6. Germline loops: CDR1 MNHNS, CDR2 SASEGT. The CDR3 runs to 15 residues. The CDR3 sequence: CASSDFGQGHQPQHF. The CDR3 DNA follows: TGTGCCAGCAGTGACTTCGGACAGGGACATCAGCCCCAGCATTTT.

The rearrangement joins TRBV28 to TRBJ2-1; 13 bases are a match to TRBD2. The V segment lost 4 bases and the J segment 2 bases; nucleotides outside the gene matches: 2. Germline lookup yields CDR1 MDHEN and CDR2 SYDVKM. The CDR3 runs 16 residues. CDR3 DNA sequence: TGTGCCAGCAGTTCGGGGACTAGCGGGACCTACAATGAGCAGTTCTTC. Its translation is CASSSGTSGTYNEQFF.

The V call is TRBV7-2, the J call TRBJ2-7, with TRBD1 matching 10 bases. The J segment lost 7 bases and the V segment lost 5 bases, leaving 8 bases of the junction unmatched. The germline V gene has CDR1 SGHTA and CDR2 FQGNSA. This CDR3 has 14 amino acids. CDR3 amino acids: CASSLGQGEGEQYF. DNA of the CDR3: TGTGCCAGCAGCCTTGGACAGGGGGAAGGGGAGCAGTACTTC.

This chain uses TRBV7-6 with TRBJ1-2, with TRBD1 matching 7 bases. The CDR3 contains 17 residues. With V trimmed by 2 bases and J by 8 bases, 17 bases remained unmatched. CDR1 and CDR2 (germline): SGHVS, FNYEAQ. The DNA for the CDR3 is TGTGCCAGCAGCTTAATCACAGGGGAGGCTTATGGGGGAGGCTACACCTTC. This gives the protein CASSLITGEAYGGGYTF.

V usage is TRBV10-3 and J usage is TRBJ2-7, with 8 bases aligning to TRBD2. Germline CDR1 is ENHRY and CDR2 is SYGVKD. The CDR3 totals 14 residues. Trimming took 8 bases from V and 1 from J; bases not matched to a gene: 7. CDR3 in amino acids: CAIFGGEDSYEQYF. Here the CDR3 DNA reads TGTGCCATCTTCGGGGGGGAGGATTCCTACGAGCAGTACTTC.

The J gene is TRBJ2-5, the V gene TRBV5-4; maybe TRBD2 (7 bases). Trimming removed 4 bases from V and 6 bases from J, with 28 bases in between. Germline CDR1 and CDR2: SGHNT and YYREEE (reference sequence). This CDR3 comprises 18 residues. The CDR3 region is CASSEAGAGRLYSKTQYF. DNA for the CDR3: TGTGCCAGCAGCGAGGCGGGGGCAGGGAGATTGTATTCGAAGACCCAGTACTTC. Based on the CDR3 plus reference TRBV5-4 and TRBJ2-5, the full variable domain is ETGVTQSPTHLIKTRGQQVTLRCSSQSGHNTVSWYQQALGQGPQFIFQYYREEENGRGNFPPRFSGLQFPNYSSELNVNALELDDSALYLCASSEAGAGRLYSKTQYFGPGTRLLVL.

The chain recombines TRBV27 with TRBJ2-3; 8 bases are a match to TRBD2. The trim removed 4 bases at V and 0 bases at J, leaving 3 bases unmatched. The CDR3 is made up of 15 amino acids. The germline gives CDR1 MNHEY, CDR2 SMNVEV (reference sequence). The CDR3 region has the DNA TGTGCCAGCAGTTCCCCTAGCGGGAGCACAGATACGCAGTATTTT. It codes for CASSSPSGSTDTQYF.

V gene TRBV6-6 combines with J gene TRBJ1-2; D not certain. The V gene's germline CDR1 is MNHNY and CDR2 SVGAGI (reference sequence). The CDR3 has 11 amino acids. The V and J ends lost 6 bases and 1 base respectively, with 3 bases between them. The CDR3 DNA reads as TGTGCCAGCAGATATAACTATGGCTACACCTTC. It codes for CASRYNYGYTF.

CDR3 coding DNA: TGTGCCAGTAGTATCATAGCGGGAGATGGCTACGAGCAGTACTTC. Translating it yields CASSIIAGDGYEQYF. The chain couples TRBV19 to TRBJ2-7; 9 bases line up with TRBD2. The germline gives CDR1 LNHDA, CDR2 SQIVND (reference sequence). The V gene end was trimmed by 3 bases and the J gene end by 3 bases; junction bases not matched to a gene: 6. There are 15 residues in the CDR3.

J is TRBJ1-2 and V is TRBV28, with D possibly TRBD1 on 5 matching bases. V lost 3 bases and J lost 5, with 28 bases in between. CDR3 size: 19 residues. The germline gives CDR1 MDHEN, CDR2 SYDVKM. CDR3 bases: TGTGCCAGCAGTTTCTCGTCCCCGGGGGTAGATGGGGGGAGATATGGCTACACCTTC. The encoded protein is CASSFSSPGVDGGRYGYTF.

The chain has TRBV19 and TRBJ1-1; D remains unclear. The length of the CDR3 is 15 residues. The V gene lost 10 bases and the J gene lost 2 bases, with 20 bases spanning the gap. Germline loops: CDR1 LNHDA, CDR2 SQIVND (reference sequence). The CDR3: CANTETRGTNTEAFF. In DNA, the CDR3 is TGTGCCAACACCGAAACCCGGGGAACCAACACTGAAGCTTTCTTT.

DNA for the CDR3: TGTGCCAGCAGCTTACCAGGGTTGAACACTGAAGCTTTCTTT. As protein: CASSLPGLNTEAFF. The rearrangement uses TRBV5-4 and TRBJ1-1; weak D call: TRBD1 (5 bases). Germline CDR1 reads SGHNT; CDR2 reads YYREEE (reference sequence). Trimming shortened V by 2 bases and J by 0 bases, and 8 bases separated the two germline ends. This CDR3 is 14 amino acids long.

DNA of the CDR3: TGTGCCAGCAGCTTAAGTCCCGTGGGGGCCCGTAATGAGCAGTTCTTC. Its translation: CASSLSPVGARNEQFF. V usage is TRBV7-3 and J usage is TRBJ2-1, with D perhaps matching TRBD1 (6 bases). Trimming removed 1 base from V and 7 bases from J, with 17 bases in between. Per germline, CDR1 SGHTA and CDR2 FQGTGA. The CDR3 loop spans 16 amino acids. Full variable domain (outside the CDR3, taken from reference TRBV7-3 and TRBJ2-1): GAGVSQTPSNKVTEKGKYVELRCDPISGHTALYWYRQSLGQGPEFLIYFQGTGAADDSGLPNDRFFAVRPEGSVSTLKIQRTERGDSAVYLCASSLSPVGARNEQFFGPGTRLTVL.

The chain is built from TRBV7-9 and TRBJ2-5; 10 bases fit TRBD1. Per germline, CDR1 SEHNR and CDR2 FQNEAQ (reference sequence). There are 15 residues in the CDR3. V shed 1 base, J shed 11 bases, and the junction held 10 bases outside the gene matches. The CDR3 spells CASSLVGTGAQEQYF. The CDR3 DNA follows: TGTGCCAGCAGCTTAGTCGGGACAGGGGCTCAAGAGCAGTACTTC.

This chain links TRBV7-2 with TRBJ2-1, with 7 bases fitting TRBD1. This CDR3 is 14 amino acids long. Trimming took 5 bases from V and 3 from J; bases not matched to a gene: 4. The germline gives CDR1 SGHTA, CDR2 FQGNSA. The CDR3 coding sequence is TGTGCCAGCAGCCCGCGGACAGGCTACAATGAGCAGTTCTTC. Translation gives CASSPRTGYNEQFF.

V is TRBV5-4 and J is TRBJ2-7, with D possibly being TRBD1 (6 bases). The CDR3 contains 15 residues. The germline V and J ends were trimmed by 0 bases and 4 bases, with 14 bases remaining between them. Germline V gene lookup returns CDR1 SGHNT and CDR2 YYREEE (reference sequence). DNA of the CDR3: TGTGCCAGCAGCTTGGGAGTCGGCCAGGGGTACGAGCAGTACTTC. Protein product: CASSLGVGQGYEQYF.

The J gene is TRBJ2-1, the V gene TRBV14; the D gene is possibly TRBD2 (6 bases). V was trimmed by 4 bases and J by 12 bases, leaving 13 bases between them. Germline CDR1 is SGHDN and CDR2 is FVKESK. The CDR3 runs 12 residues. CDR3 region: CASSLAGGVQFF. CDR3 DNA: TGTGCCAGCAGCCTGGCCGGGGGAGTGCAGTTCTTC.